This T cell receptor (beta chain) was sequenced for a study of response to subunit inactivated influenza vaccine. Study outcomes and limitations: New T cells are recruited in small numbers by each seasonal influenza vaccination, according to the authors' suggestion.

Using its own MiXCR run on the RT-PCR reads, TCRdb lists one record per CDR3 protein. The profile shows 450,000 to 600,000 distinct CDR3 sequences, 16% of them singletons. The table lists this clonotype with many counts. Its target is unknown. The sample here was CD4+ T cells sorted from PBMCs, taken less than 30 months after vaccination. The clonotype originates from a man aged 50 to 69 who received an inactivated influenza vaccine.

In DNA, the CDR3 is TGCAGCGTTGAAGCGGGTATATCCTACAATGAGCAGTTCTTC. Translation gives CSVEAGISYNEQFF. This chain joins TRBV29-1 and TRBJ2-1; D is ambiguous. Germline CDR1 is SQVTM and CDR2 is ANQGSEA. The ends were cut back, 1 base at V and 1 base at J, with 8 bases in the middle. The CDR3 consists of 14 residues.